This is a list of T cell receptor beta chains from one sample in a study of cytomegalovirus exposure and HLA in healthy donors. TCRdb keeps only in-frame clones here, not all; method: immunoSEQ multiplex PCR. The sample shows approximately 140,000 clones, roughly 66% of them seen only once. Material: PBMCs. These receptors all stem from a woman aged 18 to 35 in good health and CMV-seronegative. The CDR3 runs from the conserved cysteine through the conserved F or W. The order of the fields is V gene, CDR3 protein.

TRBV29-1,CSVSTQGARAEAFF
TRBV4-3,CASSQGALGRQETQYF
TRBV5-8,CAFLQGDYGYTF
TRBV2,CASSGRRGAQETQYF
TRBV2,CASMRGEGDKLFF
TRBV13,CASSLVGEEQTEAFF
TRBV10-2,CASSEGGRLETQYF
TRBV10-2,CASSEVSRPQHF
TRBV2,CARREQGGVDYGYTF
TRBV28,CASFVQGNYGYTF
TRBV7-8,CASSLGSSGRAYTQYF
TRBV6-1,CASRGQAAGELFF
TRBV9,CASSRGSTEAFF
TRBV7-3,CASSKQGGYGYTF
TRBV7-2,CASSRQNQETQYF
TRBV28,CASSLPGQLSYGYTF
TRBV5-6,CASSLPTGLAGGETQYF
TRBV10-3,CAISESRTGKSGELFF
TRBV6-1,CASKWTGNYGYTF
TRBV7-9,CASSPKGGSYNEQFF
TRBV25-1,CASSSRTGVYEQYF
TRBV28,CASRGPRYNEQFF
TRBV27,CASKLAGGGGTEAFF
TRBV10-1,CASSDGNEQFF
TRBV20-1,CSARSSKLFF
TRBV7-8,CASSLLSGNTGELFF
TRBV28,CASTAGNSPLHF
TRBV7-2,CASSPQGSYYEQYF
TRBV11-3,CASSLEGAGLADADTQYF
TRBV7-9,CASSPGLGIHEQFF
TRBV5-1,CASSSAGGTRGGTWETQYF
TRBV4-1,CASTHRGDNTEAFF
TRBV7-2,CASSWKTEDTQYF
TRBV7-2,CASSHKGGGREQFF
TRBV6-4,CASSKTSGRNNEQFF
TRBV18,CASSPTDREGEAFF
TRBV19,CASSILTNTEAFF
TRBV4-1,CASSQETGGGYNEQFF
TRBV6-4,CASSERAGAMETQYF
TRBV11-3,CASSSGLAGNIQYF
TRBV19,CASSLTGDSNQPQHF
TRBV5-8,CASSLVGRIRASGPPQHF
TRBV10-1,CASSDKAGGPYEQFF
TRBV2,CASSGGPNTEAFF
TRBV30,CAWTGAETQYF
TRBV25-1,CASSESFSGNTGELFF
TRBV6-4,CASSDYEGGPQHF
TRBV30,CAWSSVHEQFF
TRBV10-3,CAISAEDRANYGYTF
TRBV5-5,CASSLRGRSEKLFF
TRBV6-5,CASSYGGGTEAFF
TRBV5-6,CASSPTDRRGYTEAFF
TRBV4-3,CASSQAGLDTGELFF
TRBV7-9,CASSLENRGRTGELFF
TRBV2,CALRAGVLETQYF